These 13 T cell receptor beta chains share one sample of origin, sequenced in a study of precursors of human CD4 cytotoxic T cells (dated by TCRdb to the late 2010s). To test for a precursor-effector relationship among CD4 cytotoxic T cells, four sorted CD4+ memory subsets (TCM, TEM, IL-7Rhigh TEMRA, IL-7R- TEMRA) underwent bulk UMI-based TCR sequencing. Data came from an Illumina MiSeq. The public reads were run again by TCRdb, first through fastp at Q25 and then through MiXCR, and only productive beta chains were kept. Under each unique CDR3 protein, matching rows form one entry showing the most common genes and DNA. In this sample the table shows about 580 distinct CDR3 sequences, 21% of which occur a single time. The ten largest clones take up 9% to 14% of the sample. Sequencing was done on a sample of memory CD4+ T cells from blood (PBMCs). These receptors were obtained from a human donor in good health.

This clonotype is termed large (0.1 to 1%). The rearrangement uses TRBV3-1 and TRBJ2-1; D tentatively reads TRBD1 or TRBD2 (7 bases each). CDR3 size: 15 residues. The germline V and J ends were trimmed by 1 base and 9 bases, with 16 bases remaining between them. CDR1 is LGHDT and CDR2 is YNNKEL in the germline V gene (reference sequence). CDR3 coding DNA: TGTGCCAGCAGCCAAGCTACCCAGGGGGAGGGTGAGCAGTTCTTC. Its translation: CASSQATQGEGEQFF.

In this sample, this clonotype is large. J is TRBJ2-2 and V is TRBV3-1; D unclear. From germline, CDR1 is LGHDT and CDR2 YNNKEL (reference sequence). V was cut by 1 base and J by 4 bases, with 7 bases left in between. This CDR3 has 14 residues. The CDR3 loop reads CASSQGPFTGELFF. CDR3 sequence (DNA): TGTGCCAGCAGCCAAGGCCCATTCACCGGGGAGCTGTTTTTT.

This clonotype is labeled as large. This chain uses TRBV7-8 with TRBJ2-7; D call uncertain. This CDR3 comprises 11 residues. V lost 6 bases, J lost 4 bases, and 7 bases lay in between. Germline V lookup: CDR1 SGHVS, CDR2 FQNEAQ. The chain's CDR3 is CASRSGYEQYF. Written as DNA, the CDR3 is TGTGCCAGCAGATCTGGGTACGAGCAGTACTTC.

This clonotype is large (0.1 to 1%). The rearrangement links TRBV6-4 to TRBJ2-7, with 9 bases aligning to TRBD2. Germline lookup yields CDR1 MRHNA and CDR2 SNTAGT. The length of the CDR3 is 20 residues. The ends lost 0 bases at V and 1 base at J; junction bases unmatched: 16. The CDR3 here is CASSDSWASGESYGSYEQYF. The CDR3 nucleotides are TGTGCCAGCAGTGACTCTTGGGCTAGCGGGGAATCCTATGGGTCCTACGAGCAGTACTTC.

This clonotype was recorded a few times. Given a much more abundant clone one base away, this may be a read error. The J gene is TRBJ2-2, the V gene TRBV4-2; tentative D call: TRBD2 (6 bases). V lost 2 bases to trimming and J lost 6 bases, with 16 bases between them. CDR3 length equals 16 residues. The germline CDR1 and CDR2 sequences are LGHNA and YNFKEQ. The CDR3 loop is CASSQWGGEAAGELFF. DNA of the CDR3: TGTGCCAGCAGCCAATGGGGTGGGGAGGCAGCCGGGGAGCTGTTTTTT.

By share, this clonotype ranks as large. The V gene is TRBV2, the J gene TRBJ2-5; unclear D gene. The germline V gene encodes CDR1 SNHLY and CDR2 FYNNEI. This CDR3 is built from 10 residues. V lost 8 bases to trimming and J lost 1 base, with 2 bases between them. CDR3 nucleotides: TGTGCCAGCCGCCAAGAGACCCAGTACTTC. Amino acids: CASRQETQYF. The full variable domain, completed using reference TRBV2 and TRBJ2-5, is EPEVTQTPSHQVTQMGQEVILRCVPISNHLYFYWYRQILGQKVEFLVSFYNNEISEKSEIFDDQFSVERPDGSNFTLKIRSTKLEDSAMYFCASRQETQYFGPGTRLLVL.

With respect to this clonotype: A read error may be the cause here, since a much bigger clone is one base away. The chain links TRBV6-2 or TRBV6-3 to TRBJ1-1; D perhaps matches TRBD1 (6 bases). V was pared by 4 bases and J by 4 bases, with 16 bases between. Germline loops: CDR1 MNHEY, CDR2 SVGEGT. The CDR3 covers 15 residues. CDR3 loop: CASSCRTAGFTEAFF. DNA of the CDR3: TGTGCCAGCAGTTGCCGGACAGCTGGGTTCACTGAAGCTTTCTTT.

This clonotype ranks as large (0.1 to 1%). This chain uses TRBV27 with TRBJ2-3, with 10 nucleotides matching TRBD2. V trimming: 8 bases; J trimming: 2 bases; junction bases outside the gene matches: 7. The CDR3 is 15 amino acids. Germline V lookup: CDR1 MNHEY, CDR2 SMNVEV (reference sequence). DNA for the CDR3: TGTGCCAGCCTACGGACTAGCGGTTACACAGATACGCAGTATTTT. Translated, it gives CASLRTSGYTDTQYF.

This clonotype has only a few counts. The chain links TRBV18 to TRBJ2-1; maybe TRBD2 (6 bases). V lost 2 bases and J lost 8, with 7 bases in between. CDR1 and CDR2 (germline): KGHSH, LQKENI. The CDR3 extends over 12 amino acids. In DNA, the CDR3 is TGTGCCAGCTCACCAAGGAGGGATGAGCAGTTCTTC. Translated: CASSPRRDEQFF.

The chain has TRBV5-8 and TRBJ2-5, with 7 nucleotides matching TRBD2. This CDR3 has 15 amino acids. With 1 base clipped from V and 7 bases from J, the junction kept 10 bases outside the gene matches. CDR1 is SGHTS and CDR2 is YDEGEE in the germline V gene. The CDR3 bases are TGTGCCAGCAGCTTGAGCGGGACCTCTGGTGGGACCCAGTACTTC. Residues: CASSLSGTSGGTQYF.

By sample fraction, this clonotype is large (0.1 to 1%). J is TRBJ2-1 and V is TRBV12-3 or TRBV12-4, with 7 bases identical to TRBD2. The CDR3 runs to 15 residues. V trimming: 3 bases; J trimming: 7 bases; junction bases outside the gene matches: 9. The CDR3 is CASSFMSGATNEQFF. The CDR3 nucleotides read TGTGCCAGCAGTTTTATGAGCGGGGCGACTAATGAGCAGTTCTTC.

By sample share, this clonotype is large. The chain couples TRBV7-8 to TRBJ2-1; D remains unclear. The CDR3 is 13 amino acids. V was shortened by 3 bases and J by 6 bases, with 9 bases between the two germline ends. CDR1 and CDR2 from the germline V gene are SGHVS and FQNEAQ. The CDR3 loop is CASSFDLGNEQFF. The DNA of the CDR3 is TGTGCCAGCAGCTTTGATCTCGGCAATGAGCAGTTCTTC. Complete variable domain (other parts from reference TRBV7-8 and TRBJ2-1): GAGVSQSPRYKVAKRGQDVALRCDPISGHVSLFWYQQALGQGPEFLTYFQNEAQLDKSGLPSDRFFAERPEGSVSTLKIQRTQQEDSAVYLCASSFDLGNEQFFGPGTRLTVL.

By share of the sample, this clonotype is large. This sequence joins TRBV4-2 and TRBJ2-2; 7 bases agree with TRBD2. V lost 0 bases, J lost 6 bases, and 1 base stayed unmatched. The CDR3 contains 14 residues. Looked up from germline, CDR1 is LGHNA and CDR2 is YNFKEQ. DNA of the CDR3: TGTGCCAGCAGCCAAGATGGACTAGCCGGGGAGCTGTTTTTT. It yields the protein CASSQDGLAGELFF.